These 28 T cell receptor beta chains came from one sample sequenced in a study of molecular identifiers for immune sequencing clone quantification. Each CDR3 protein is one row after TCRdb ran MiXCR on the PCR reads. The sample shows about 320,000 distinct CDR3 sequences, 20% to 25% of them seen only once. The specimen was naive CD8+ T cells from blood, with Jurkat cell RNA spiked in. Subset of the sample: FACS-sorted CD8+CD4-CCR7+CD45RA+ naive T cells. All receptors come from a human donor in good health. Some libraries in this study had Jurkat cell RNA spiked in.

This clonotype showed up many times. This chain joins TRBV7-9 and TRBJ2-2; 8 bases match TRBD1. This CDR3 has 14 residues. CDR1 and CDR2 (germline): SEHNR, FQNEAQ (reference sequence). J was trimmed by 6 bases and V by 3 bases; bases with no gene match: 3. The CDR3 nucleotides read TGTGCCAGCAGCTTCCCCAGGGGGCCCGGGGAGCTGTTTTTT. This gives the protein CASSFPRGPGELFF.

This clonotype came up a few times. CDR3 residues: CASSIKHNEQFF. The CDR3, as DNA: TGTGCCAGTAGTATCAAGCACAATGAGCAGTTCTTC. The gene calls are TRBV19 and TRBJ2-1; D remains unclear. Germline CDR1 and CDR2: LNHDA and SQIVND (reference sequence). CDR3 length: 12 amino acids. V shed 3 bases and J shed 5 bases, with 5 bases lying between them.

At least ten counts were recorded for this clonotype. The rearrangement uses TRBV12-3 or TRBV12-4 and TRBJ2-7, with a tentative D call TRBD1 (5 bases). V was clipped by 6 bases and J by 2 bases, with 8 bases between them. The length of the CDR3 is 12 residues. The CDR3 region has the DNA TGTGCCAGCAGCCAGGGCACCTACGAGCAGTACTTC. Translated, it gives CASSQGTYEQYF.

This clonotype was seen many times. The genes are TRBV7-9 and TRBJ2-4, with D possibly being TRBD1 or TRBD2 (5 bases each). The CDR3 is made up of 16 amino acids. The V end was cut by 8 bases, the J end by 0 bases, with 17 bases between. Per germline, CDR1 SEHNR and CDR2 FQNEAQ (reference sequence). CDR3 in amino acids: CASSSGTALAKNIQYF. CDR3 nucleotides: TGTGCCAGCTCATCCGGGACGGCTTTAGCCAAAAACATTCAGTACTTC.

In its sample, this clonotype was seen many times. The gene calls are TRBV7-2 and TRBJ2-7, with 7 bases fitting TRBD1. Germline CDR1 is SGHTA and CDR2 is FQGNSA. With 1 base clipped from V and 1 base from J, the junction kept 4 bases outside the gene matches. The CDR3 covers 15 residues. In DNA form, the CDR3 reads TGTGCCAGCAGCTTAGTAACAGGGGATTCCTACGAGCAGTACTTC. Amino acids: CASSLVTGDSYEQYF.

This clonotype showed up many times. The J gene is TRBJ1-1, the V gene TRBV7-9; D may be TRBD1 (5 bases). V was cut by 4 bases and J by 8 bases, with 11 bases left in between. CDR1 and CDR2 (germline): SEHNR, FQNEAQ (reference sequence). The CDR3 consists of 12 residues. The CDR3 DNA follows: TGTGCCAGCAGCTATGGGGGGGGGGAAGCTTTCTTT. It yields the protein CASSYGGGEAFF.

Comments on this clonotype: This may stem from a read error, because a much larger clone lies one nucleotide away. The chain carries TRBV6-5 and TRBJ2-7; D uncertain. Germline loops: CDR1 MNHEY, CDR2 SVGAGI. The CDR3 is 13 residues long. The DNA for the CDR3 is TGTGCCAGCAGCCCGGATCTCTCCTACGAGCTGTACTTC. It encodes CASSPDLSYELYF.

A word on this clonotype: A much larger clone lies one base from this, so it may be a read error. The chain uses TRBV24-1 and TRBJ2-1; D perhaps matches TRBD2 (6 bases). The CDR3 extends over 16 amino acids. Germline values: CDR1 KGHDR, CDR2 SFDVKD. The DNA of the CDR3 is TGTGCCACCAGTGATTCGGGACTTGCACTTCACAATGAGCAGCTCTTC. This sequence encodes CATSDSGLALHNEQLF.

This clonotype was seen ten or more times. J is TRBJ1-1 and V is TRBV29-1; D is unresolved. With 5 bases removed from V and 1 base from J, the gap between germline ends came to 5 bases. The germline CDR1 and CDR2 sequences are SQVTM and ANQGSEA. The CDR3 is made up of 11 amino acids. The CDR3 DNA sequence: TGCAGCGTTATTGCGAACACTGAAGCTTTCTTT. Translation gives CSVIANTEAFF.

This clonotype was detected a few times. This chain links TRBV11-2 with TRBJ2-1, with D possibly matching TRBD2 (5 bases). Trimming took off 3 bases at V and 10 bases at J, with 13 bases between the two ends. Germline CDR1 reads SGHAT; CDR2 reads FQNNGV. The CDR3 is 13 residues long. CDR3 sequence: CASSLRGGPEQFF. In DNA, the CDR3 is TGTGCCAGCAGCTTGCGCGGAGGCCCGGAGCAGTTCTTC.

This clonotype showed up just a few times. The rearrangement links TRBV14 to TRBJ2-5, with D unresolved. Trimming took 4 bases from V and 5 from J, leaving 14 bases between them. CDR3 length equals 14 residues. Germline V gene data show CDR1 as SGHDN and CDR2 as FVKESK. The CDR3 sequence is CASSPSRAQETQYF. DNA for the CDR3: TGTGCCAGCAGCCCTTCTAGGGCCCAGGAGACCCAGTACTTC.

In this sample, this clonotype turned up a few times. The chain employs TRBV30 and TRBJ2-3; possibly TRBD1 or TRBD2 for D (5 bases each). Trimming left V 0 bases short and J 8 bases short, with 12 bases between. Looked up from germline, CDR1 is GTSNPN and CDR2 is SVGIG (reference sequence). The CDR3 loop spans 13 amino acids. The CDR3 DNA sequence: TGTGCCTGGAGTGTAGGGCCTGGGGGTACGCAGTATTTT. Translated: CAWSVGPGGTQYF.

A word on this clonotype: Germline and junction disagree at one end, which may indicate a read error. This chain joins TRBV5-1 and TRBJ1-1; the D is unclear. The CDR3 runs 12 residues. Germline V gene lookup returns CDR1 SGHRS and CDR2 YFSETQ. CDR3 residues: CASSLGYTEALF. CDR3 DNA sequence: TGCGCCAGCAGCTTGGGGTACACTGAAGCTCTCTTT.

This chain uses TRBV7-3 with TRBJ1-1; the match to TRBD1 covers 8 bases. The V and J ends lost 4 bases and 3 bases, in that order; junction bases with no gene match: 7. Germline V gene data show CDR1 as SGHTA and CDR2 as FQGTGA. The CDR3 consists of 15 residues. This CDR3 reads CASSSRTGPYTEAFF. CDR3 in DNA: TGTGCCAGCAGCTCTAGGACAGGGCCTTACACTGAAGCTTTCTTT.

About this clonotype itself: A much larger clone differs from this one at a single base, so this may be a read error. The chain uses TRBV7-9 and TRBJ2-5, with D hard to call. Germline-derived CDR1 and CDR2 are SEHNR and FQNEAQ (reference sequence). The CDR3 loop spans 13 amino acids. The CDR3 protein is CASSLRVEETLYF. Written as DNA, the CDR3 is TGTGCCAGCAGCTTACGAGTTGAAGAGACCCTGTACTTC. Full variable domain (remainder filled in from reference TRBV7-9 and TRBJ2-5): DTGVSQNPRHKITKRGQNVTFRCDPISEHNRLYWYRQTLGQGPEFLTYFQNEAQLEKSRLLSDRFSAERPKGSFSTLEIQRTEQGDSAMYLCASSLRVEETLYFGPGTRLLVL.

Comment on this clonotype: One base away lies a much larger clone, so this may be a sequencing read error. The rearrangement uses TRBV6-5 and TRBJ1-3; the match to TRBD1 covers 7 bases. The germline V gene encodes CDR1 MNHEY and CDR2 SVGAGI. This CDR3 contains 15 residues. The DNA for the CDR3 is TGTGCCAGCAGTCCGACAGGGATTGGTGGAAACACCGTATATTTT. Protein sequence: CASSPTGIGGNTVYF.

This clonotype occurred many times. The chain carries TRBV7-3 and TRBJ2-2; possibly TRBD1 for D (6 bases). Germline V gene lookup returns CDR1 SGHTA and CDR2 FQGTGA. V was pared by 2 bases and J by 3 bases, with 16 bases between. The CDR3 loop spans 17 amino acids. The CDR3 sequence: CASSLFALAGDTGELFF. The CDR3 DNA follows: TGTGCCAGCAGCTTATTCGCCCTAGCAGGGGACACCGGGGAGCTGTTTTTT.

The chain carries TRBV27 and TRBJ1-2; D gene uncertain. V lost 1 base and J lost 2, with 5 bases in between. Germline values: CDR1 MNHEY, CDR2 SMNVEV (reference sequence). The CDR3 has 13 residues. For the CDR3, the DNA is TGTGCCAGCAGTTTATACGAGAACTATGGCTACACCTTC. The encoded protein is CASSLYENYGYTF.

The sample holds many counts of this clonotype. The chain combines TRBV7-8 with TRBJ2-1, with 7 nucleotides matching TRBD2. The V segment lost 1 base and the J segment 4 bases; nucleotides outside the gene matches: 10. Germline CDR1 is SGHVS and CDR2 is FQNEAQ. The CDR3 contains 17 residues. The CDR3 protein is CASSLEFARGIYNEQFF. Here the CDR3 DNA reads TGTGCCAGCAGCTTAGAATTCGCGCGGGGGATTTACAATGAGCAGTTCTTC.

A note on this clonotype: A single base separates this from a much larger clone, so it may be a read error. J is TRBJ1-1 and V is TRBV7-9; D possibly corresponds to TRBD1 (5 bases). CDR3 size: 14 residues. Germline loops: CDR1 SEHNR, CDR2 FQNEAQ (reference sequence). The CDR3 loop is CASSLGGENAEAFF. CDR3 DNA: TGTGCCAGCAGCTTAGGGGGGGAGAACGCTGAAGCTTTCTTT.

This clonotype has ten or more counts. The V gene is TRBV29-1, the J gene TRBJ1-3, with 9 positions matching TRBD1. There are 17 residues in the CDR3. The ends lost 5 bases at V and 2 bases at J; junction bases unmatched: 13. In germline, CDR1 is SQVTM, CDR2 ANQGSEA. The CDR3 nucleotides are TGCAGCGTTTGGTCTTTGTCCGGGACAGGGACTGGAAACACCATATATTTT. Its translation is CSVWSLSGTGTGNTIYF.

As concerns this clonotype: A clone one base away is much larger, so this may be a read error. This rearrangement joins TRBV7-9 to TRBJ1-2; 10 bases are shared with TRBD1. With V trimmed by 7 bases and J by 3 bases, 14 bases remained unmatched. The germline V gene has CDR1 SEHNR and CDR2 FQNEAQ (reference sequence). The CDR3 consists of 17 residues. The CDR3 here is CASIPAGGQGSDYGYTF. The CDR3 nucleotides read TGTGCCAGCATCCCTGCGGGGGGACAGGGGAGTGACTATGGCTACACCTTC.

This clonotype was recorded at least ten times. J is TRBJ2-7 and V is TRBV7-9; D call uncertain. The V gene lost 5 bases and the J gene lost 4 bases, with 21 bases spanning the gap. Germline V lookup: CDR1 SEHNR, CDR2 FQNEAQ (reference sequence). The CDR3 length is 16 residues. The CDR3 loop reads CASSESSGVRRYEQYF. The CDR3 DNA sequence: TGTGCCAGCAGCGAGAGTAGTGGGGTAAGGAGATACGAGCAGTACTTC.

The J gene is TRBJ2-2, the V gene TRBV6-2 or TRBV6-3, with 7 nucleotides matching TRBD1. V shed 2 bases, J shed 4 bases, and the junction held 4 bases outside the gene matches. The CDR3 runs 15 residues. The germline V gene has CDR1 MNHEY and CDR2 SVGEGT. The CDR3 loop is CASSYIAGGTGELFF. CDR3 sequence (DNA): TGTGCCAGCAGTTACATCGCAGGGGGCACCGGGGAGCTGTTTTTT.

This clonotype was seen ten or more times. This rearrangement joins TRBV4-2 to TRBJ2-3; D assignment may be TRBD1 or TRBD2 (5 bases each). Trimming stripped 0 bases from V and 6 bases from J, with 13 bases between. CDR3 size: 15 residues. Germline CDR1 is LGHNA and CDR2 is YNFKEQ. Here the CDR3 reads CASSQEVGGTDTQYF. Written as DNA, the CDR3 is TGTGCCAGCAGCCAAGAGGTTGGGGGTACCGATACGCAGTATTTT.

This clonotype was observed at least ten times. This sequence joins TRBV6-2 or TRBV6-3 and TRBJ1-1; D is perhaps TRBD1 (6 bases). CDR1 and CDR2 (germline): MNHEY, SVGEGT. There are 17 residues in the CDR3. V was clipped by 6 bases and J by 5 bases, with 25 bases between them. The CDR3 here is CASSYDRQEGENTEAFF. The CDR3 DNA is TGTGCCAGCAGCTACGATAGACAGGAGGGGGAGAATACTGAAGCTTTCTTT.

Ten or more counts support this clonotype. The V call is TRBV29-1, the J call TRBJ2-3; D unclear. From germline, CDR1 is SQVTM and CDR2 ANQGSEA. This CDR3 has 15 amino acids. V was clipped by 4 bases and J by 2 bases, with 16 bases between them. CDR3 region: CSVVRFADNTDTQYF. For the CDR3, the DNA is TGCAGCGTTGTCAGGTTTGCAGACAACACAGATACGCAGTATTTT.

This clonotype was picked up one time. One base away lies a much larger clone, so this may be a sequencing read error. The chain uses TRBV9 and TRBJ2-7; D may be TRBD1 or TRBD2 (6 bases each). CDR3 length: 15 amino acids. Germline CDR1 SGDLS, CDR2 YYNGEE. The CDR3 region has the DNA TGTACCAGCAGCGTAAACGGGGGCCCTTCCTACGAGCAGTACTTC. Translating gives CTSSVNGGPSYEQYF. Using reference TRBV9 and TRBJ2-7 for the parts outside the CDR3, the full variable domain is DSGVTQTPKHLITATGQRVTLRCSPRSGDLSVYWYQQSLDQGLQFLIQYYNGEERAKGNILERFSAQQFPDLHSELNLSSLELGDSALYFCTSSVNGGPSYEQYFGPGTRLTVT.